These 5 T cell receptor beta chains were sequenced from one sample in a study of T-cell memory formation after mild COVID-19. MiXCR was run by TCRdb on the 5' RACE reads, yielding one entry per CDR3 protein. The sample yields 540,000 or so distinct CDR3 sequences, around 21% seen once. The sequenced sample consisted of PBMCs or a T cell subset sorted from them (not recorded which). The receptors were sampled from an adult woman who had mild COVID-19 (a few samples of this study predate the infection). Cell type and time point are not known.

A few counts support this clonotype. The chain links TRBV20-1 to TRBJ2-1, with a possible D match to TRBD2 (6 bases). CDR1 and CDR2 from the germline V gene are DFQATT and SNEGSKA (reference sequence). The CDR3 spans 15 residues. V was cut by 6 bases and J by 15 bases, with 30 bases left in between. CDR3 amino acids: CSAKAQRLSTSLAFF. The DNA of the CDR3 is TGCAGTGCCAAGGCCCAACGGCTTTCCACATCACTAGCGTTCTTC.

The J gene is TRBJ2-1, the V gene TRBV7-9; tentative D call: TRBD1 (5 bases). The V end lost 7 bases, the J end lost 4 bases, and 8 bases lay between the germline ends. The CDR3 length is 12 residues. The germline V gene has CDR1 SEHNR and CDR2 FQNEAQ (reference sequence). CDR3 sequence: CASTPGYNEQFF. The CDR3 DNA follows: TGTGCCAGCACTCCAGGGTACAATGAGCAGTTCTTC.

V usage is TRBV7-3 and J usage is TRBJ2-1; 14 bases map to TRBD2. This CDR3 spans 16 amino acids. The junction had 12 bases not matched to a gene; V was cut back by 4 bases and J by 13 bases. Germline V gene lookup returns CDR1 SGHTA and CDR2 FQGTGA. Here the CDR3 DNA reads TGTGCCAGCAGCTGGACCGGGACTAGCGGGAGTTGGTTCCAGTTCTTC. This encodes CASSWTGTSGSWFQFF.

Here the CDR3 DNA reads TGCAGTGCCGGCGGGGGCCTCTCCTACGAGCAGTACTTC. Its protein is CSAGGGLSYEQYF. This chain connects TRBV20-1 to TRBJ2-7; TRBD2 is a possible D gene (7 bases). The germline V gene encodes CDR1 DFQATT and CDR2 SNEGSKA (reference sequence). Trimming took 6 bases from V and 0 from J, leaving 12 bases between them. The CDR3 covers 13 residues.

V and J are TRBV18 and TRBJ2-7; either TRBD1 or TRBD2 may fit D (5 bases each). The V gene lost 0 bases and the J gene lost 5 bases, with 8 bases spanning the gap. CDR3 size: 13 residues. In germline, CDR1 is KGHSH, CDR2 LQKENI. The CDR3 DNA follows: TGTGCCAGCTCACCACCGGGACGCGACGAGCAGTACTTC. Its translation: CASSPPGRDEQYF.